This T cell receptor (beta chain) was retrieved from a study of T cell responses to AZD1222 COVID-19 vaccine. This CDR3 has 14 residues. Trimming stripped 1 base from V and 1 base from J, with 8 bases between. Germline values: CDR1 SGHRS, CDR2 YFSETQ. Regarding the study as a whole: Repertoire collection took place solely once the T cell response had peaked. Donors were chiefly white British, with a greater number of females, and clonal diversity was perhaps underestimated. Nearly half of spike-specific TCRs reportedly target unmutated variant regions. Baseline serology detected seropositivity in only a handful of AZD1222 recipients.

Libraries were prepared by immunoSEQ multiplex PCR; TCRdb keeps only in-frame clonotypes and omits some of them. The profile covers roughly 150,000 clones, with about 92% appearing a single time and over 7.5% taken by the ten largest. Notes on this clone: The antigen is unknown.

This TCR came from an adult in good health. This material consisted of peripheral blood, taken on day 0 of AZD1222 vaccination. The chain carries TRBV5-1 and TRBJ1-1; no clear D gene. CDR3 amino acids: CASSLFDTNTEAFF. CDR3 nucleotide sequence: TGCGCCAGCAGCTTGTTCGATACGAACACTGAAGCTTTCTTT.